This T cell receptor (beta chain) was sequenced for a study of blood T cell repertoires in COVID-19. J gave up 1 base and V 4 bases, and 6 bases lay outside the gene matches. The CDR3 is made up of 15 amino acids. Germline loops: CDR1 SGDLS, CDR2 YYNGEE. How the authors handled the data: How many nucleated cells were present was estimated from reference gene primer amplification. Method: immunoSEQ multiplex PCR; TCRdb's copy keeps in-frame clones and lacks some. That table supplies the V and J calls and clone size; D and trimming were determined from the DNA. The sample holds about 40,000 clones, about 88% seen once.

The chain carries TRBV9 and TRBJ1-1, with 8 nucleotides matching TRBD1. The source material was peripheral blood. The clonotype originates from a man aged 50 to 59 in a cohort sampled during active COVID-19. This chain's CDR3 is CASSSGRGQNTEAFF. CDR3 nucleotides: TGTGCCAGCAGCTCTGGCAGGGGGCAGAACACTGAAGCTTTCTTT.